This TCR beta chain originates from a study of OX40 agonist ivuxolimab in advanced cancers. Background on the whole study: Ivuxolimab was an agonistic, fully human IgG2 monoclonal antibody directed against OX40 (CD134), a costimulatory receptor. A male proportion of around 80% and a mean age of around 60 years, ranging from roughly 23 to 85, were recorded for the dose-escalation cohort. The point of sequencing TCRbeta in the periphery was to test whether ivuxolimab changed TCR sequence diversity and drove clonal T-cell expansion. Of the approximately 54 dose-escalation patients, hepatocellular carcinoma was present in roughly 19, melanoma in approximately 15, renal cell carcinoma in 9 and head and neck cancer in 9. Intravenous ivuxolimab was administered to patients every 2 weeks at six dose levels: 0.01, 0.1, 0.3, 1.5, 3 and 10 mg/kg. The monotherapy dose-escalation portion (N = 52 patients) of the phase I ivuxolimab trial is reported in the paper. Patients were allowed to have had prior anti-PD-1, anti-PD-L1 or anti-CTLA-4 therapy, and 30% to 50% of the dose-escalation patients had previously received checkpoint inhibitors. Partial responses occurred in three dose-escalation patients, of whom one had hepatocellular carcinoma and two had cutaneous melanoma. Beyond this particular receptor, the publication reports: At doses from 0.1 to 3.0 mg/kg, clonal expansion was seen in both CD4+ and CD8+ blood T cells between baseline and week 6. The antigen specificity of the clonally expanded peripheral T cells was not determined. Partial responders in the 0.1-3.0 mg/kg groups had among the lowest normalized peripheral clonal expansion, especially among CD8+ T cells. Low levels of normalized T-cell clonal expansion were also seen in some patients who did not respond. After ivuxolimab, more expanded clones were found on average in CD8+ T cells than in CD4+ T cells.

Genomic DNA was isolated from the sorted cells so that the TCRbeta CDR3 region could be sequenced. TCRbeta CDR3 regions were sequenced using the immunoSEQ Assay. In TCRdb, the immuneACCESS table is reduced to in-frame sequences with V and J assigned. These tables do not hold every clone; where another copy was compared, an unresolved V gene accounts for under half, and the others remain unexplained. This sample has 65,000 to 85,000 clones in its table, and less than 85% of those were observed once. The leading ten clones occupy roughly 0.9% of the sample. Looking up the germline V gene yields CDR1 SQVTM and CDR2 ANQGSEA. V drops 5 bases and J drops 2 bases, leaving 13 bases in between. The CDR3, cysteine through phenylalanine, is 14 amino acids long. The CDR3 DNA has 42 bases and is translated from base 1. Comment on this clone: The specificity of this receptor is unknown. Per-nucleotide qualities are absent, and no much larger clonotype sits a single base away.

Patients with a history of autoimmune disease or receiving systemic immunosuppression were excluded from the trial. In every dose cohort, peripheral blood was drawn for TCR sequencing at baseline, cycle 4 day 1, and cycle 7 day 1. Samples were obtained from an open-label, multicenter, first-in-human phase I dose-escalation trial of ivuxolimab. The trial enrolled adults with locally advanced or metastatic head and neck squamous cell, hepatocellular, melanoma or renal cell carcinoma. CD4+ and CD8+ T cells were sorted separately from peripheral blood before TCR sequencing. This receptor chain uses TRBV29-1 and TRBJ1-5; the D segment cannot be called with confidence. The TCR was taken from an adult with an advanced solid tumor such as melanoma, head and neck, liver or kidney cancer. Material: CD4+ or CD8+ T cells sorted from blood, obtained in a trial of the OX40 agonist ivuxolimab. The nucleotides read TGCAGCGTTCTTTTGGACGTTCGCAATCAGCCCCAGCATTTT. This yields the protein CSVLLDVRNQPQHF.